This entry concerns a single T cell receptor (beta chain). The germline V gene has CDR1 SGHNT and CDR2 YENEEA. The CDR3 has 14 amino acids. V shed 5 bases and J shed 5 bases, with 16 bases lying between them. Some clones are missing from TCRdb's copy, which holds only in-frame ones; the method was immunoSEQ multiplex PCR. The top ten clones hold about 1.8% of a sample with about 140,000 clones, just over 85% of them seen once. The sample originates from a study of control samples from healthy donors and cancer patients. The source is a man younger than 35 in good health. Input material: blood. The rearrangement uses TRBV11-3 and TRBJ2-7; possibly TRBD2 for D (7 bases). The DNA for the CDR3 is TGTGCCAGCAGCCATAGGGGGAGGGAGGACGAGCAGTACTTC. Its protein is CASSHRGREDEQYF.